The 32 T cell receptor beta chains in this list originate from one sample, sequenced in a study of T cells in Graves' hyperthyroidism and ophthalmopathy. RNA transcripts gave rise to amplified TCR beta CDR3 regions. The HTBI primer set drove a first-round RT-PCR of the TCR CDR3. MiXCR, run by TCRdb on the multiplex PCR reads, gives a single entry per CDR3 protein. The table lists about 520,000 distinct CDR3 sequences, roughly 20% of them singletons. Sequencing input: blood. The receptors shown here come from a man between 18 and 29 years old with Graves' hyperthyroidism.

Comment on this clonotype: A much larger clonotype is one base distant, so this may be a read error. The chain employs TRBV5-4 and TRBJ1-5; TRBD1 is a possible D gene (5 bases). Germline-derived CDR1 and CDR2 are SGHNT and YYREEE (reference sequence). V lost 7 bases to trimming and J lost 5 bases, with 19 bases between them. The CDR3 sequence is 15 residues long. CDR3 sequence: CASCGASGRDQPQHF. Here the CDR3 DNA reads TGTGCCAGCTGCGGGGCCTCGGGGAGGGATCAGCCCCAGCATTTT.

The chain joins TRBV30 to TRBJ1-2; no definite D call. The CDR3 length is 15 residues. Per germline, CDR1 GTSNPN and CDR2 SVGIG (reference sequence). The V and J ends lost 0 bases and 6 bases respectively, with 17 bases between them. CDR3 bases: TGTGCCTGGAGTGTCCTCGCACGTAACCTTAATGGCTACACCTTC. Amino acid sequence: CAWSVLARNLNGYTF.

The chain employs TRBV2 and TRBJ2-1; 9 nucleotides align to TRBD1. The junction had 6 bases not matched to a gene; V was cut back by 5 bases and J by 1 base. The germline CDR1 and CDR2 sequences are SNHLY and FYNNEI. This CDR3 spans 16 amino acids. The CDR3 spells CASSPRTGASYNEQFF. CDR3 in DNA: TGTGCCAGCAGTCCCAGGACAGGGGCATCCTACAATGAGCAGTTCTTC.

The chain carries TRBV12-5 and TRBJ2-6; 8 nucleotides match TRBD1. The CDR3 runs 18 residues. With 2 bases clipped from V and 4 bases from J, the junction kept 10 bases outside the gene matches. Germline V gene sequence: CDR1 LGHNT, CDR2 FRNRAP. The CDR3 protein is CASGLTRTGRYGANVLTF. CDR3 sequence (DNA): TGTGCTAGTGGTTTGACCCGGACAGGGAGGTACGGGGCCAACGTCCTGACTTTC.

The V gene is TRBV12-3 or TRBV12-4, the J gene TRBJ1-1, with unresolved D. V lost 6 bases to trimming and J lost 0 bases, with 11 bases between them. The CDR3 sequence is 14 residues long. The DNA for the CDR3 is TGTGCCAGCAGGGAGAGCGTAGTGAACACTGAAGCTTTCTTT. Residues: CASRESVVNTEAFF.

V usage is TRBV28 and J usage is TRBJ1-2; weak D call: TRBD1 (5 bases). The CDR3 loop spans 14 amino acids. The V end lost 6 bases, the J end lost 1 base, and 12 bases lay between the germline ends. Per germline, CDR1 MDHEN and CDR2 SYDVKM. The CDR3 DNA is TGTGCCAGCAGGCGAAGGGGCAATAACTATGGCTACACCTTC. The encoded protein is CASRRRGNNYGYTF.

This clonotype was counted ten times or more. This chain links TRBV6-4 with TRBJ1-2; a weak D match, TRBD1 (6 bases). The CDR3 totals 13 residues. Deletions cut 8 bases from V and 2 bases from J, with 12 bases between. The germline V gene has CDR1 MRHNA and CDR2 SNTAGT. DNA for the CDR3: TGTGCCAGCCGCCGGGACACCAACTATGGCTACACCTTC. Protein sequence: CASRRDTNYGYTF.

There are many counts of this clonotype. The chain joins TRBV4-1 to TRBJ1-1; 7 nucleotides match TRBD1. Germline CDR1 reads MGHRA; CDR2 reads YSYEKL. The CDR3 sequence is 15 residues long. V gave up 3 bases and J gave up 3 bases; unmatched junction bases: 7. The CDR3 DNA reads as TGCGCCAGCAGCCACCTGAGGACAGGCCACACTGAAGCTTTCTTT. This gives the protein CASSHLRTGHTEAFF.

This clonotype was counted ten times or more. This chain joins TRBV6-5 and TRBJ1-5; D not resolved. CDR3 length: 15 amino acids. Trimming left V 5 bases short and J 0 bases short, with 11 bases between. Germline values: CDR1 MNHEY, CDR2 SVGAGI. The chain's CDR3 is CASSLAVNSNQPQHF. The CDR3 region has the DNA TGTGCCAGCAGTCTTGCAGTAAATAGCAATCAGCCCCAGCATTTT.

The chain employs TRBV10-3 and TRBJ2-7; 10 nucleotides match TRBD1. V lost 5 bases, J lost 2 bases, and 3 bases stayed unmatched. This CDR3 has 14 residues. The V gene's germline CDR1 is ENHRY and CDR2 SYGVKD. The CDR3 protein is CAISFGQGAYEQYF. CDR3 DNA sequence: TGTGCCATCAGTTTTGGACAGGGGGCCTACGAGCAGTACTTC.

This clonotype was picked up many times. The CDR3 reads CASNPTGTYGYTF. CDR3 in DNA: TGTGCCAGCAATCCCACAGGGACCTATGGCTACACCTTC. V usage is TRBV6-1 and J usage is TRBJ1-2; a possible D gene is TRBD1 (6 bases). The CDR3 runs 13 residues. Germline values: CDR1 MNHNS, CDR2 SASEGT. V dropped 7 bases and J dropped 4 bases, with 13 bases sitting between them.

This clonotype was found many times. For the CDR3, the DNA is TGTGCCACTATTAGGCGTGTCAAGGTCCCGTGGGCCATAACAGCCAAAAACATTCAGTACTTC. Its protein product is CATIRRVKVPWAITAKNIQYF. This rearrangement joins TRBV6-4 to TRBJ2-4, with D unclear. The CDR3 runs 21 residues. Trimming shortened V by 10 bases and J by 0 bases, and 34 bases separated the two germline ends. Germline values: CDR1 MRHNA, CDR2 SNTAGT.

This clonotype has just a few counts. A single base separates this from a much larger clone, so it may be a read error. The CDR3 DNA is TGTTCCAGCAGTTTACACCAGAACACTGAAGCTTTCTTT. Translating gives CSSSLHQNTEAFF. The gene calls are TRBV12-3 or TRBV12-4 and TRBJ1-1; D call uncertain. The CDR3 spans 13 residues.

This clonotype was seen ten or more times. The rearrangement joins TRBV6-1 to TRBJ2-5; 7 bases match TRBD1. V was pared by 6 bases and J by 5 bases, with 12 bases of the junction left unmatched. CDR1 is MNHNS and CDR2 is SASEGT in the germline V gene. The CDR3 is 15 amino acids. Here the CDR3 DNA reads TGTGCCAGCAGGCCACAGGGGCGGTCGTGGGAGACCCAGTACTTC. Translating it yields CASRPQGRSWETQYF.

At least ten counts were recorded for this clonotype. The V gene is TRBV6-1, the J gene TRBJ1-1; tentatively, D is TRBD1 (6 bases). This CDR3 has 13 amino acids. Germline values: CDR1 MNHNS, CDR2 SASEGT. The V gene lost 10 bases and the J gene lost 1 base, with 13 bases spanning the gap. CDR3 sequence: CANRATPNTEAFF. CDR3 in DNA: TGTGCCAACAGGGCAACACCGAACACTGAAGCTTTCTTT.

This clonotype was seen many times. The chain is built from TRBV6-1 and TRBJ2-7; the D gene is possibly TRBD2 (5 bases). V shed 3 bases and J shed 2 bases, with 8 bases lying between them. The CDR3 has 13 amino acids. Germline CDR1 is MNHNS and CDR2 is SASEGT. The CDR3 is CASSDLRAYEQYF. DNA for the CDR3: TGTGCCAGCAGTGATCTGAGGGCCTACGAGCAGTACTTC.

This clonotype was seen a few times. This chain uses TRBV15 with TRBJ2-5; D is uncertain. From germline, CDR1 is LNHNV and CDR2 YYDKDF (reference sequence). Trimming took off 5 bases at V and 2 bases at J, with 12 bases between the two ends. CDR3 length equals 14 residues. CDR3 sequence reads: CATSGGPFQETQYF. In DNA form, the CDR3 reads TGTGCCACCAGCGGCGGACCCTTTCAAGAGACCCAGTACTTC. Complete variable domain (other parts from reference TRBV15 and TRBJ2-5): DAMVIQNPRYQVTQFGKPVTLSCSQTLNHNVMYWYQQKSSQAPKLLFHYYDKDFNNEADTPDNFQSRRPNTSFCFLDIRSPGLGDTAMYLCATSGGPFQETQYFGPGTRLLVL.

This sequence joins TRBV3-1 and TRBJ2-7, with D unresolved. This CDR3 comprises 12 residues. Germline V gene sequence: CDR1 LGHDT, CDR2 YNNKEL (reference sequence). V was cut by 1 base and J by 6 bases, with 7 bases left in between. The CDR3 is CASSQVFSEQYF. In DNA form, the CDR3 reads TGTGCCAGCAGCCAAGTCTTTTCCGAGCAGTACTTC.

This clonotype appeared many times. The V gene is TRBV12-3 or TRBV12-4, the J gene TRBJ1-6; a weak D match, TRBD1 (5 bases). Trimming removed 0 bases at V and 10 bases at J, with 10 bases between. The CDR3 has 14 amino acids. The CDR3: CASSLAGGTSPLHF. In DNA, the CDR3 is TGTGCCAGCAGTTTAGCTGGGGGTACCTCACCCCTCCACTTT.

The J gene is TRBJ1-1, the V gene TRBV6-1, with D unclear. Trimming cost V 8 bases and J 0 bases, with 13 bases left between them. Germline V gene lookup returns CDR1 MNHNS and CDR2 SASEGT. The CDR3 runs 14 residues. The DNA of the CDR3 is TGTGCCAGCGAAGTGGGGTTCATGAACACTGAAGCTTTCTTT. Its translation: CASEVGFMNTEAFF.

This clonotype was seen many times. The chain combines TRBV11-2 with TRBJ2-7, with 12 bases that match TRBD1. Germline V gene lookup returns CDR1 SGHAT and CDR2 FQNNGV. J lost 4 bases, V lost 5 bases, and 3 bases had no gene match. There are 14 residues in the CDR3. The CDR3 DNA reads TGTGCCAGCAGCGGGACAGGGGGCTGGTACGAGCAGTACTTC. As protein: CASSGTGGWYEQYF.

This clonotype was detected ten times or more. V and J are TRBV6-1 and TRBJ2-7; D is uncertain. The ends were cut back, 5 bases at V and 2 bases at J, with 16 bases in the middle. Germline V CDR1 and CDR2: MNHNS, SASEGT. The CDR3 is 15 residues long. CDR3 sequence reads: CASSNHESGAYEQYF. DNA for the CDR3: TGTGCCAGCAGTAATCATGAATCGGGCGCCTACGAGCAGTACTTC.

J is TRBJ1-1 and V is TRBV20-1, with D possibly TRBD1 on 5 matching bases. Germline CDR1 reads DFQATT; CDR2 reads SNEGSKA (reference sequence). This CDR3 comprises 14 residues. V lost 0 bases and J 5 bases, leaving 13 bases between the germline ends. CDR3 protein: CSARDPRVGTEAFF. The CDR3 DNA is TGCAGTGCTAGAGATCCCAGGGTGGGTACTGAAGCTTTCTTT.

V and J are TRBV28 and TRBJ2-7, with 7 nucleotides matching TRBD1. The junction had 7 bases not matched to a gene; V was cut back by 7 bases and J by 1 base. Germline V gives CDR1 MDHEN, CDR2 SYDVKM. The CDR3 totals 14 residues. The CDR3 here is CASIQRQGSYEQYF. In nucleotides, the CDR3 is TGTGCCAGCATTCAACGACAGGGTTCCTACGAGCAGTACTTC.

The CDR3 loop reads CASSFDTAAGTANTEAFF. The CDR3 DNA is TGCGCCAGCAGCTTCGATACAGCTGCGGGGACAGCGAACACTGAAGCTTTCTTT. The rearrangement joins TRBV5-1 to TRBJ1-1, with 7 bases that match TRBD1. CDR1 SGHRS and CDR2 YFSETQ come from the germline V gene. This CDR3 has 18 amino acids. V dropped 2 bases and J dropped 1; count of bases not matched to a gene: 14. Complete variable domain (other parts from reference TRBV5-1 and TRBJ1-1): KAGVTQTPRYLIKTRGQQVTLSCSPISGHRSVSWYQQTPGQGLQFLFEYFSETQRNKGNFPGRFSGRQFSNSRSEMNVSTLELGDSALYLCASSFDTAAGTANTEAFFGQGTRLTVV.

This clonotype was detected a few times. The V call is TRBV3-1, the J call TRBJ2-7; 9 nucleotides match TRBD2. Germline CDR1 and CDR2: LGHDT and YNNKEL (reference sequence). Trimming cost V 0 bases and J 3 bases; bases outside gene matches: 6. This CDR3 has 16 amino acids. The CDR3 sequence: CASSQDGASGVYEQYF. The CDR3 DNA sequence: TGTGCCAGCAGCCAAGATGGGGCTAGCGGGGTCTACGAGCAGTACTTC.

In this sample, this clonotype turned up many times. This chain connects TRBV2 to TRBJ1-2; D is undetermined. The CDR3 runs 13 residues. The V end was cut by 4 bases, the J end by 1 base, with 7 bases between. CDR1 and CDR2 from the germline V gene are SNHLY and FYNNEI. CDR3: CASSAEINYGYTF. In DNA, the CDR3 is TGTGCCAGCAGTGCAGAGATTAACTATGGCTACACCTTC.

In its sample, this clonotype was seen many times. The chain links TRBV6-1 to TRBJ1-1; unclear D gene. V was pared by 1 base and J by 10 bases, with 4 bases between. Germline CDR1 and CDR2: MNHNS and SASEGT. The CDR3 sequence is 10 residues long. CDR3 sequence: CASSEEVAFF. DNA of the CDR3: TGTGCCAGCAGTGAAGAGGTAGCTTTCTTT.

The rearrangement uses TRBV7-3 and TRBJ2-2; 10 bases fit TRBD2. The germline CDR1 and CDR2 sequences are SGHTA and FQGTGA. With 5 bases clipped from V and 4 bases from J, the junction kept 7 bases outside the gene matches. The CDR3 length is 16 residues. This chain's CDR3 is CASSPPSSGGTGELFF. The CDR3 bases are TGTGCCAGCAGCCCCCCATCTAGCGGGGGCACCGGGGAGCTGTTTTTT.

The chain is built from TRBV11-2 and TRBJ2-5, with D tentatively TRBD1 or TRBD2 (7 bases each). CDR1 and CDR2 from the germline V gene are SGHAT and FQNNGV. This CDR3 region has 15 residues. V was shortened by 3 bases and J by 5 bases, with 16 bases between the two germline ends. This CDR3 is CASSFGPGGGETQYF. The CDR3 nucleotides are TGTGCCAGCAGCTTCGGTCCAGGGGGGGGGGAGACCCAGTACTTC.

This clonotype was seen many times. The chain employs TRBV5-1 and TRBJ1-1; 7 bases are shared with TRBD1. The V segment lost 0 bases and the J segment 6 bases; nucleotides outside the gene matches: 8. The CDR3 consists of 15 residues. Germline V lookup: CDR1 SGHRS, CDR2 YFSETQ. The CDR3, as DNA: TGCGCCAGCAGCTTGGCCGCAAGACAGGGAGCTGAAGCTTTCTTT. Translation: CASSLAARQGAEAFF.

This clonotype was found once. The chain carries TRBV4-1 and TRBJ1-5; possible D gene TRBD1, 5 bases. This CDR3 region has 16 residues. Germline V gene lookup returns CDR1 MGHRA and CDR2 YSYEKL. Trimming removed 4 bases from V and 0 bases from J, with 13 bases in between. The DNA for the CDR3 is TGCGCCAGCAGCCCTCTGGACATTCATAGCAATCAGCCCCAGCATTTT. Its translation is CASSPLDIHSNQPQHF.